The 17 T cell receptor beta chains given below trace back to one sample, sequenced in a study of blood T cell repertoires in COVID-19. The data were produced by immunoSEQ multiplex PCR, yet TCRdb's version contains in-frame clones alone and is incomplete. The table includes 150,000 to 200,000 clones, approximately 79% detected once. The sequenced material came from peripheral blood. These receptor sequences come from a man aged 60-69 years with active or convalescent COVID-19.

Only a few counts were recorded for this clone. As DNA, the CDR3 is TGTGCCAGCCAGGGAAGGAATCAGCCCCAGCATTTT. Protein: CASQGRNQPQHF. The rearrangement joins TRBV5-6 to TRBJ1-5; weak D call: TRBD1 (5 bases). The CDR3 extends over 12 amino acids. The V and J ends lost 7 bases and 4 bases respectively, with 9 bases between them. Germline V CDR1 and CDR2: SGHDT, YYEEEE.

The genes are TRBV11-2 and TRBJ2-4; unclear D gene. The ends were cut back, 2 bases at V and 8 bases at J, with 7 bases in the middle. Germline assignment: CDR1 SGHAT and CDR2 FQNNGV. CDR3 length: 12 amino acids. In nucleotides, the CDR3 is TGTGCCAGCAGCTTATTTACGGACATTCAGTACTTC. It translates to CASSLFTDIQYF. The whole variable domain, filled in from reference TRBV11-2 and TRBJ2-4, reads EAGVAQSPRYKIIEKRQSVAFWCNPISGHATLYWYQQILGQGPKLLIQFQNNGVVDDSQLPKDRFSAERLKGVDSTLKIQPAKLEDSAVYLCASSLFTDIQYFGAGTRLSVL.

The genes are TRBV6-5 and TRBJ2-1; possible D gene TRBD2, 6 bases. Germline V gives CDR1 MNHEY, CDR2 SVGAGI. Trimming took 2 bases from V and 9 from J, leaving 8 bases between them. The CDR3 runs to 12 residues. The CDR3 DNA sequence: TGTGCCAGCAGTTACAGGGGAGGTGAGCAGTTCTTC. This codes for CASSYRGGEQFF.

The CDR3 spells CAISSSPGQQNTEAFF. CDR3 coding DNA: TGTGCCATCAGTAGTTCACCGGGACAGCAGAACACTGAAGCTTTCTTT. The chain couples TRBV10-3 to TRBJ1-1, with 7 bases aligning to TRBD1. V trimming: 5 bases; J trimming: 1 base; junction bases outside the gene matches: 10. Germline V gene lookup returns CDR1 ENHRY and CDR2 SYGVKD. CDR3 size: 16 residues.

The J gene is TRBJ2-7, the V gene TRBV29-1; D may be TRBD1 (6 bases). This CDR3 region has 13 residues. V lost 7 bases, J lost 6 bases, and 19 bases lay in between. CDR1 and CDR2 (germline): SQVTM, ANQGSEA. Here the CDR3 DNA reads TGCAGCGGTTGTTATCGCAGGGGTGGCGAGCAGTACTTC. Translated: CSGCYRRGGEQYF.

The chain employs TRBV27 and TRBJ1-5, with 8 bases fitting TRBD1. In germline, CDR1 is MNHEY, CDR2 SMNVEV (reference sequence). V was pared by 8 bases and J by 7 bases, with 19 bases of the junction left unmatched. The CDR3 runs to 17 residues. CDR3 sequence: CASRPRGQEQGGQPQHF. The CDR3 nucleotides read TGTGCCAGCCGTCCGCGGGGACAGGAACAGGGCGGGCAGCCCCAGCATTTT.

V and J are TRBV5-1 and TRBJ2-3, with 8 bases identical to TRBD1. From germline, CDR1 is SGHRS and CDR2 YFSETQ. The CDR3 spans 15 residues. With V trimmed by 1 base and J by 6 bases, 7 bases remained unmatched. The CDR3 bases are TGCGCCAGCAGCTTGAACCAGGGGGCCTACGATACGCAGTATTTT. Its protein is CASSLNQGAYDTQYF.

The rearrangement uses TRBV15 and TRBJ1-2; 7 bases map to TRBD1. CDR3 length: 17 residues. Germline CDR1 and CDR2: LNHNV and YYDKDF (reference sequence). V gave up 1 base and J gave up 1 base; unmatched junction bases: 9. DNA for the CDR3: TGTGCCACCAGCAGAGGGGGTGGGACAGCGATTAACTATGGCTACACCTTC. Its translation: CATSRGGGTAINYGYTF.

The rearrangement joins TRBV20-1 to TRBJ1-4; D unresolved. Trimming removed 3 bases from V and 7 bases from J, with 6 bases in between. The CDR3 covers 11 residues. Germline V gives CDR1 DFQATT, CDR2 SNEGSKA (reference sequence). This CDR3 is CSARIGEKLFF. CDR3 in DNA: TGCAGTGCTAGGATCGGTGAAAAACTGTTTTTT.

J is TRBJ1-2 and V is TRBV7-8, with TRBD1 matching 8 bases. The V gene end was trimmed by 4 bases and the J gene end by 7 bases; junction bases not matched to a gene: 5. Germline V gene sequence: CDR1 SGHVS, CDR2 FQNEAQ. This CDR3 is built from 13 residues. In DNA, the CDR3 is TGTGCCAGCAGCTCTGACAGGGGAGTTGGCTACACCTTC. The encoded protein is CASSSDRGVGYTF.

V gene TRBV27 combines with J gene TRBJ2-7, with TRBD2 matching over 8 bases. The V segment lost 0 bases and the J segment 0 bases; nucleotides outside the gene matches: 1. This CDR3 has 15 residues. The germline gives CDR1 MNHEY, CDR2 SMNVEV (reference sequence). The CDR3 DNA follows: TGTGCCAGCAGTTTATCTACTAGCGGCTCCTACGAGCAGTACTTC. It codes for CASSLSTSGSYEQYF.

This clone was seen more than once but under ten times. The V and J genes are TRBV14 and TRBJ1-4; D ambiguous. Trimming shortened V by 4 bases and J by 3 bases, and 9 bases separated the two germline ends. CDR3 length: 14 amino acids. Germline CDR1 reads SGHDN; CDR2 reads FVKESK. Here the CDR3 DNA reads TGTGCCAGCAGCCGCTCGCGTTCTAATGAAAAACTGTTTTTT. Its protein is CASSRSRSNEKLFF. The entire variable domain, with the rest obtained from reference TRBV14 and TRBJ1-4, is as follows: EAGVTQFPSHSVIEKGQTVTLRCDPISGHDNLYWYRRVMGKEIKFLLHFVKESKQDESGMPNNRFLAERTGGTYSTLKVQPAELEDSGVYFCASSRSRSNEKLFFGSGTQLSVL.

The CDR3 is CASSLTATTGELFF. DNA for the CDR3: TGTGCCAGCAGCTTAACGGCAACCACCGGGGAGCTGTTTTTT. The gene calls are TRBV7-3 and TRBJ2-2; no clear D gene. The CDR3 is made up of 14 amino acids. V dropped 0 bases and J dropped 4 bases, with 6 bases sitting between them. The germline gives CDR1 SGHTA, CDR2 FQGTGA. The whole variable domain, filled in from reference TRBV7-3 and TRBJ2-2, reads GAGVSQTPSNKVTEKGKYVELRCDPISGHTALYWYRQSLGQGPEFLIYFQGTGAADDSGLPNDRFFAVRPEGSVSTLKIQRTERGDSAVYLCASSLTATTGELFFGEGSRLTVL.

The CDR3 bases are TGTGCCAGCAGCTACCTAGGCGGCGGTAGCAATCAGCCCCAGCATTTT. It encodes CASSYLGGGSNQPQHF. The chain couples TRBV5-5 to TRBJ1-5; D not certain. Deletions cut 3 bases from V and 0 bases from J, with 13 bases between. Germline CDR1 SGHKS, CDR2 YYEKEE (reference sequence). The CDR3 is 16 amino acids.

The chain combines TRBV27 with TRBJ2-1, with D perhaps TRBD1 (5 bases). CDR3 size: 14 residues. V lost 3 bases and J lost 7, with 13 bases in between. The germline V gene encodes CDR1 MNHEY and CDR2 SMNVEV (reference sequence). CDR3 residues: CASSFQGVGNEQFF. The CDR3 nucleotides read TGTGCCAGCAGTTTTCAGGGTGTCGGGAATGAGCAGTTCTTC.

On this clone: The same CDR3 can be traced to other DNA sequences in this sample. The J gene is TRBJ2-7, the V gene TRBV5-6; 7 bases fit TRBD1. CDR3 length: 14 residues. Germline CDR1 is SGHDT and CDR2 is YYEEEE. Unmatched junction bases numbered 0, after V lost 0 bases and J lost 0 bases. The CDR3 DNA is TGTGCCAGCAGCTTGGGACAGGGCTCCTACGAGCAGTACTTC. Its translation: CASSLGQGSYEQYF.

A few counts support this clone. The chain employs TRBV6-2 or TRBV6-3 and TRBJ2-7, with D unresolved. Trimming pared 4 bases from V and 0 bases from J, leaving 10 bases between. In germline, CDR1 is MNHEY, CDR2 SVGEGT. This CDR3 has 14 amino acids. In DNA, the CDR3 is TGTGCCAGCAGTTTCCCACGGAGCTCCTACGAGCAGTACTTC. It translates to CASSFPRSSYEQYF.